Shown below are 8 T cell receptor beta chains from a single sample sequenced in a study of control samples from healthy donors and cancer patients. The protocol was immunoSEQ multiplex PCR, while the TCRdb copy is restricted to in-frame clones and leaves out a portion. Of 99,000 or so clones listed, around 80% are singletons. What was sequenced was blood. The receptors stem from a man in his 60s in good health.

This chain uses TRBV24-1 with TRBJ2-3; D may be TRBD2 (5 bases). The length of the CDR3 is 16 residues. Trimming took off 5 bases at V and 1 base at J, with 15 bases between the two ends. CDR1 and CDR2 from the germline V gene are KGHDR and SFDVKD. CDR3 DNA: TGTGCCACCAGTGGAGGGCAGCCCATTGGCACAGATACGCAGTATTTT. Its protein is CATSGGQPIGTDTQYF.

The chain is built from TRBV28 and TRBJ1-1, with D unclear. Trimming stripped 0 bases from V and 1 base from J, with 3 bases between. The germline V gene encodes CDR1 MDHEN and CDR2 SYDVKM. This CDR3 has 13 amino acids. The CDR3 protein is CASSLWKNTEAFF. CDR3 coding DNA: TGTGCCAGCAGTTTATGGAAGAACACTGAAGCTTTCTTT.

The V gene is TRBV19, the J gene TRBJ1-2; 9 bases are a match to TRBD1. The trim removed 9 bases at V and 8 bases at J, leaving 10 bases unmatched. Germline values: CDR1 LNHDA, CDR2 SQIVND (reference sequence). The CDR3 spans 13 residues. CDR3 amino acids: CASQGQGSMGYTF. Written as DNA, the CDR3 is TGTGCCAGCCAGGGACAGGGAAGTATGGGCTACACCTTC.

The chain uses TRBV5-5 and TRBJ1-3, with 7 positions matching TRBD1. This CDR3 contains 15 residues. The germline CDR1 and CDR2 sequences are SGHKS and YYEKEE (reference sequence). The V gene end was trimmed by 5 bases and the J gene end by 0 bases; junction bases not matched to a gene: 5. The CDR3 protein is CASRAGGFSGNTIYF. CDR3 DNA: TGTGCCAGCAGGGCAGGGGGTTTCTCTGGAAACACCATATATTTT.

This chain uses TRBV20-1 with TRBJ1-4; D gene unclear. The germline V gene encodes CDR1 DFQATT and CDR2 SNEGSKA (reference sequence). Trimming took off 3 bases at V and 0 bases at J, with 11 bases between the two ends. The CDR3 runs 15 residues. CDR3 residues: CSASRRMSTNEKLFF. The CDR3 bases are TGCAGTGCTAGTCGCCGCATGTCAACTAATGAAAAACTGTTTTTT.

The V gene is TRBV7-3, the J gene TRBJ2-3; 7 nucleotides agree with TRBD2. The CDR3 has 17 amino acids. J gave up 0 bases and V 4 bases, and 10 bases lay outside the gene matches. CDR1 is SGHTA, CDR2 FQGTGA, per germline. CDR3 in amino acids: CASSYDKAGISTDTQYF. Here the CDR3 DNA reads TGTGCCAGCAGCTATGACAAAGCGGGGATTAGCACAGATACGCAGTATTTT.

The rearrangement uses TRBV5-6 and TRBJ2-2, with TRBD1 identical over 7 bases. The V and J ends lost 3 bases and 1 base, in that order; junction bases with no gene match: 6. This CDR3 comprises 16 residues. The germline V gene has CDR1 SGHDT and CDR2 YYEEEE. CDR3 amino acids: CASSSRQGWNTGELFF. The CDR3 bases are TGTGCCAGCAGCTCACGACAGGGATGGAACACCGGGGAGCTGTTTTTT.

The V gene is TRBV5-1, the J gene TRBJ1-4; a weak D match, TRBD1 (6 bases). Trimming shortened V by 2 bases and J by 3 bases, and 8 bases separated the two germline ends. The germline V gene has CDR1 SGHRS and CDR2 YFSETQ. CDR3 length equals 14 residues. The CDR3 region has the DNA TGCGCCAGCAGCTTACAGGGTCCTAATGAAAAACTGTTTTTT. It is translated as CASSLQGPNEKLFF. The variable domain in full, with the rest retrieved from reference TRBV5-1 and TRBJ1-4, is KAGVTQTPRYLIKTRGQQVTLSCSPISGHRSVSWYQQTPGQGLQFLFEYFSETQRNKGNFPGRFSGRQFSNSRSEMNVSTLELGDSALYLCASSLQGPNEKLFFGSGTQLSVL.